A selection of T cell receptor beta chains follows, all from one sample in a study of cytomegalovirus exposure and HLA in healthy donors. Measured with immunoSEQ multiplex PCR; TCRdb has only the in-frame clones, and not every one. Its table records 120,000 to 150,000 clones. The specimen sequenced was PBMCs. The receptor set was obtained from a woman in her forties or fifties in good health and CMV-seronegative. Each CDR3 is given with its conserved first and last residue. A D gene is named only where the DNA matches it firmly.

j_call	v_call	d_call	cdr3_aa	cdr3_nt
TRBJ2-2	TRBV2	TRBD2	CASGGHGGDTGELFF	TGTGCCAGCGGGGGACACGGGGGGGACACCGGGGAGCTGTTTTTT
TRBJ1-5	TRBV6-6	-	CASRSQGGSNQPQHF	TGTGCCAGCAGGTCCCAAGGGGGTAGCAATCAGCCCCAGCATTTT
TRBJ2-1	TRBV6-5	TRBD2	CASSYSAGGQNNEQFF	TGTGCCAGCAGTTACTCGGCGGGGGGCCAGAACAATGAGCAGTTCTTC
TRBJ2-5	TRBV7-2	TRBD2	CASSAPPGGQETQYF	TGTGCCAGCAGCGCCCCACCGGGGGGCCAAGAGACCCAGTACTTC
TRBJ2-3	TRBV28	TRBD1	CASRRQGQTDTQYF	TGTGCCAGCAGGAGACAGGGGCAGACAGATACGCAGTATTTT
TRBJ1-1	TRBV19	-	CASSMGEGGAFF	TGTGCCAGTAGTATGGGCGAGGGTGGGGCTTTCTTT
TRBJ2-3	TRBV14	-	CASSSSTDTQYF	TGTGCCAGCAGTTCTAGCACAGATACGCAGTATTTT
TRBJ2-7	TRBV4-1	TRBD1	CASSQDSYRGSEQYF	TGCGCCAGCAGCCAAGATTCGTACAGGGGGAGCGAGCAGTACTTC
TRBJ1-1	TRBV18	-	CASSPNIQQNTEAFF	TGTGCCAGCTCACCAAATATCCAACAGAACACTGAAGCTTTCTTT
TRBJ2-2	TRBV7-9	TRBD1	CASSLTGGRTGELFF	TGTGCCAGCAGCTTAACAGGGGGCAGAACCGGGGAGCTGTTTTTT
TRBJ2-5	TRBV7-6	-	CASSLRTRDRFQETQYF	TGTGCCAGCAGCTTACGGACAAGAGACAGATTCCAAGAGACCCAGTACTTC
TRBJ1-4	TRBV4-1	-	CASSQGRGRDEKLFF	TGCGCCAGCAGCCAAGGAAGGGGAAGGGATGAAAAACTGTTTTTT
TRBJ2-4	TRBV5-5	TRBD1	CASSSPTGGGEGIQYF	TGTGCCAGCAGCTCACCTACAGGGGGCGGTGAGGGCATTCAGTACTTC
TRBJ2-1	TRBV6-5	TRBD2	CASSRRENNEQFF	TGTGCCAGCAGTAGGCGGGAGAACAATGAGCAGTTCTTC
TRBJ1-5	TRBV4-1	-	CASSQDVGSNQPQHF	TGCGCCAGCAGCCAAGATGTCGGGAGCAATCAGCCCCAGCATTTT
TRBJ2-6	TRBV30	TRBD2	CASGISGANVLTF	TGTGCCAGCGGGATCTCTGGGGCCAACGTCCTGACTTTC
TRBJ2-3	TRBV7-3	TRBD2	CASSLEGTSGVTDTQYF	TGTGCCAGCAGCTTAGAGGGGACTAGCGGGGTCACAGATACGCAGTATTTT
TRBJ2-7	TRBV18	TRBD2	CASSPPLLGTSGTISSYEQYF	TGTGCCAGCTCACCACCTCTATTGGGGACTAGCGGAACCATCAGCTCCTACGAGCAGTACTTC
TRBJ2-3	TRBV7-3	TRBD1	CASSLTRGGADTQYF	TGTGCCAGCAGCTTAACACGAGGGGGCGCAGATACGCAGTATTTT
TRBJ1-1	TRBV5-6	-	CASSLRGGTEAFF	TGTGCCAGCAGCTTGAGGGGAGGAACTGAAGCTTTCTTT
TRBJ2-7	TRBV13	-	CASSPGLAETYEQYF	TGTGCCAGCAGCCCTGGACTGGCTGAAACCTACGAGCAGTACTTC
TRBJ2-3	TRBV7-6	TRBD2	CASSPGTSGDTQYF	TGTGCCAGCAGCCCTGGGACTAGCGGAGATACGCAGTATTTT
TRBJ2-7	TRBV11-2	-	CASKDQGGSEQYF	TGTGCCAGCAAGGACCAGGGCGGTTCCGAGCAGTACTTC
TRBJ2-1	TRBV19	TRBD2	CASSILAGASYNEQFF	TGTGCCAGTAGTATATTAGCGGGGGCCTCCTACAATGAGCAGTTCTTC